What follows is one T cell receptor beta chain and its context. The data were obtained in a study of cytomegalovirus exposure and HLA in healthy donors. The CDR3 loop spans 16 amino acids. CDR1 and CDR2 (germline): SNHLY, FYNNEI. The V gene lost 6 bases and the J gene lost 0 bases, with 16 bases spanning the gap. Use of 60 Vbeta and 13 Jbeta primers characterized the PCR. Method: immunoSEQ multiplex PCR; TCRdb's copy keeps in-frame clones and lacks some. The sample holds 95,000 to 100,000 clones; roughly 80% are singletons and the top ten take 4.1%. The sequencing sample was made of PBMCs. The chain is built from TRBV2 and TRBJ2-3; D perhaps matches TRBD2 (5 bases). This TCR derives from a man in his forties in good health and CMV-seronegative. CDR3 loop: CASRYLATTSTDTQYF. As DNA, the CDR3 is TGTGCCAGCAGATATTTAGCGACCACTAGCACAGATACGCAGTATTTT.